These T cell receptor beta chains were read from a single sample in a study of T cells after posttransplantation cyclophosphamide. Assay used: immunoSEQ multiplex PCR; TCRdb lists only in-frame clones, some missing. Reported are roughly 35,000 clones, none seen only once; the ten largest carry around 1.2%. Sequencing was performed on PBMCs. The receptors derive from a girl aged 5-17 years in good health, CMV-negative, and a related stem cell transplant donor. Each CDR3 is given with its conserved first and last residue. The D gene is left open where the match is weak. A clone size is listed for some rows: how often the clone was seen (once, few, many), or a class if it is expanded.

V: TRBV30
J: TRBJ2-1
size: few
D: NA
DNA: TGTGCCTGGAGTAGGGAGAATGAGCAGTTCTTC
CDR3: CAWSRENEQFF

V: TRBV7-9
J: TRBJ2-7
size: many
D: NA
DNA: TGTGCCAGCAGCCCACAGGGCAGGAGCTACGAGCAGTACTTC
CDR3: CASSPQGRSYEQYF

V: TRBV28
J: TRBJ1-2
size: many
D: NA
DNA: TGTGCCAGCAGCCCAACGTTTGTTAGCTATGGCTACACCTTC
CDR3: CASSPTFVSYGYTF

V: TRBV7-8
J: TRBJ1-5
size: many
D: NA
DNA: TGTGCCAGCAGCCGCGGGGGGCGGACTAGCAATCAGCCCCAGCATTTT
CDR3: CASSRGGRTSNQPQHF

V: TRBV7-8
J: TRBJ1-2
size: NA
D: NA
DNA: TGTGCCAGCAGCCGACAAGGACAAGGAATCGGCTACACCTTC
CDR3: CASSRQGQGIGYTF

V: TRBV7-2
J: TRBJ1-2
size: NA
D: NA
DNA: TGTGCCAGCAGCCTTAGTCAGGGGACGATTTCCGGCTACACCTTC
CDR3: CASSLSQGTISGYTF

V: TRBV9
J: TRBJ1-5
size: many
D: NA
DNA: TGTGCCAGCAGCTTAGGGACTGCAGGCGGTCAGCCCCAGCATTTT
CDR3: CASSLGTAGGQPQHF

V: TRBV7-8
J: TRBJ2-2
size: many
D: NA
DNA: TGTGCCAGCAGCTTAGAACTAGCAGCCGGGGAGCTGTTTTTT
CDR3: CASSLELAAGELFF

V: TRBV11-2
J: TRBJ2-7
size: NA
D: NA
DNA: TGTGCCAGCAGCTTAAGTGGAGCGAAGAGCTACGAGCAGTACTTC
CDR3: CASSLSGAKSYEQYF

V: TRBV2
J: TRBJ1-2
size: many
D: TRBD1
DNA: TGTGCCACAAAAGCGGACAGGGACTTTCCCGGCTACACCTTC
CDR3: CATKADRDFPGYTF

V: TRBV19
J: TRBJ2-7
size: few
D: TRBD1
DNA: TGTGCCAGTTCTCCCGGGACAGGGCTCGAGCAGTACTTC
CDR3: CASSPGTGLEQYF

V: TRBV28
J: TRBJ2-7
size: few
D: NA
DNA: TGTGCCAGCAGTTCCCAGGGGCGCGAGCAGTACTTC
CDR3: CASSSQGREQYF

V: TRBV5-6
J: TRBJ1-5
size: many
D: NA
DNA: TGTGCCAGCAGCACTTATAGCAATCAGCCCCAGCATTTT
CDR3: CASSTYSNQPQHF

V: TRBV6-1
J: TRBJ2-7
size: many
D: NA
DNA: TGTGCCAGCAGTGAATCGATAGTTTACGAGCAGTACTTC
CDR3: CASSESIVYEQYF

V: TRBV15
J: TRBJ2-6
size: few
D: TRBD2
DNA: TGTGCCACCAGCAGGGGAGGGGTAGCTGGGGCCAACGTCCTGACTTTC
CDR3: CATSRGGVAGANVLTF

V: TRBV4-1
J: TRBJ2-1
size: few
D: NA
DNA: TGCGCCAGCAGCCAAGATATGGCTGGCAATGAGCAGTTCTTC
CDR3: CASSQDMAGNEQFF

V: TRBV7-2
J: TRBJ2-7
size: NA
D: NA
DNA: TGTGCCAGCAGCTTAGGGGTTAATGCAGGCCAGCAGTACTTC
CDR3: CASSLGVNAGQQYF

V: TRBV30
J: TRBJ2-5
size: few
D: TRBD2
DNA: TGTGCCAGGGGCACGGGACTAGCGGGAGCGGAGACCCAGTACTTC
CDR3: CARGTGLAGAETQYF

V: TRBV4-1
J: TRBJ1-5
size: NA
D: TRBD1
DNA: TGCGCCAGCAGCCAAGCCGGGACAGGACTTAATCAGCCCCAGCATTTT
CDR3: CASSQAGTGLNQPQHF

V: TRBV27
J: TRBJ2-5
size: few
D: TRBD2
DNA: TGTGCCAGCAGTTTACTAGCGGGAGCCCTGGGGGCCCAGTACTTC
CDR3: CASSLLAGALGAQYF

V: TRBV9
J: TRBJ2-3
size: many
D: TRBD2
DNA: TGTGCCAGCAGCTTTAGCGGGGGACCAAGCACAGATACGCAGTATTTT
CDR3: CASSFSGGPSTDTQYF

V: TRBV5-4
J: TRBJ2-7
size: few
D: NA
DNA: TGTGCCAGCAGCTTGCAGACGCAGGGACTCTACGAGCAGTACTTC
CDR3: CASSLQTQGLYEQYF

V: TRBV5-1
J: TRBJ2-3
size: many
D: TRBD1
DNA: TGCGCCAGCAGCTCCGGACAGGGGGCGCGGGATACGCAGTATTTT
CDR3: CASSSGQGARDTQYF

V: TRBV5-6
J: TRBJ2-1
size: few
D: TRBD2
DNA: TGTGCCAGCAGCTTGACGGCGGGGGGGCCTCGGGAAATCTACAATGAGCAGTTCTTC
CDR3: CASSLTAGGPREIYNEQFF

V: TRBV5-1
J: TRBJ2-7
size: few
D: TRBD1
DNA: TGCGCCAGCGGTCGCGGGACAGGGAACACCGAGCAGTACTTC
CDR3: CASGRGTGNTEQYF

V: TRBV28
J: TRBJ1-2
size: many
D: TRBD1
DNA: TGTGCCAGCAGTCAAAGGACAGGGTATGGCTACACCTTC
CDR3: CASSQRTGYGYTF

V: TRBV2
J: TRBJ2-5
size: many
D: NA
DNA: TGTGCCAGCAGCCAGGGGGGAGAGACCCAGTACTTC
CDR3: CASSQGGETQYF

V: TRBV27
J: TRBJ2-7
size: many
D: TRBD2
DNA: TGTGCCAGCAGTTTCCCCCAGGGAGGGGAGCAGTACTTC
CDR3: CASSFPQGGEQYF

V: TRBV7-9
J: TRBJ2-7
size: many
D: NA
DNA: TGTGCCAGCAGCTTAGATGAACTATCGAGGCAGTACTTC
CDR3: CASSLDELSRQYF

V: TRBV11-1
J: TRBJ2-1
size: many
D: TRBD2
DNA: TGTGCCAGCAGCTTAGCTGGACTAGCGGGAGTAAGTGAGCAGTTCTTC
CDR3: CASSLAGLAGVSEQFF

V: TRBV30
J: TRBJ2-3
size: many
D: NA
DNA: TGTGCCGCCTTTCGGGGCAGGGGAACAGATACGCAGTATTTT
CDR3: CAAFRGRGTDTQYF

V: TRBV11-2
J: TRBJ2-3
size: many
D: TRBD2
DNA: TGTGCCAGCAGCTCGGGACTAGCGGGAGCAGATACGCAGTATTTT
CDR3: CASSSGLAGADTQYF

V: TRBV11-2
J: TRBJ1-2
size: many
D: NA
DNA: TGTGCCAGCAGCTTCCCTCCGGGACACCTAAACTATGGCTACACCTTC
CDR3: CASSFPPGHLNYGYTF

V: TRBV28
J: TRBJ2-7
size: many
D: NA
DNA: TGTGCCAGCAGTTCGGACTTCTACGAGCAGTACTTC
CDR3: CASSSDFYEQYF

V: TRBV27
J: TRBJ2-3
size: NA
D: TRBD2
DNA: TGTGCCAGCAGATTGAGCGGGGGCCACCCCACAGATACGCAGTATTTT
CDR3: CASRLSGGHPTDTQYF

V: TRBV30
J: TRBJ2-1
size: few
D: TRBD2
DNA: TGTGCCTGGATCGCGGGGGGTTCCTACAATGAGCAGTTCTTC
CDR3: CAWIAGGSYNEQFF

V: TRBV5-1
J: TRBJ1-2
size: NA
D: NA
DNA: TGCGCCAGCAGCTTGGTGACAGGATATGGCTACACCTTC
CDR3: CASSLVTGYGYTF

V: TRBV25-1
J: TRBJ2-7
size: NA
D: TRBD1
DNA: TGTGCCAGCAGTGAATCGGGCAGGGGGCAATACGAGCAGTACTTC
CDR3: CASSESGRGQYEQYF

V: TRBV10-1
J: TRBJ2-7
size: many
D: TRBD1
DNA: TGCGCCAGCAGTTACGAGACAGGGGGAGACGAGCAGTACTTC
CDR3: CASSYETGGDEQYF

V: TRBV27
J: TRBJ1-1
size: NA
D: NA
DNA: TGTGCCAGCAGTCGACCGGGCAGGGGATCCACTGAAGCTTTCTTT
CDR3: CASSRPGRGSTEAFF

V: TRBV5-1
J: TRBJ2-1
size: many
D: TRBD2
DNA: TGCGCCAGCAGCTCGAACCGACTAGCGGGAGGGAATGAGCAGTTCTTC
CDR3: CASSSNRLAGGNEQFF

V: TRBV7-8
J: TRBJ1-5
size: many
D: NA
DNA: TGTGCCAGCAGCGAGGAGCAAACCGAGCAGCCCCAGCATTTT
CDR3: CASSEEQTEQPQHF

V: TRBV6-5
J: TRBJ2-7
size: many
D: TRBD1
DNA: TGTGCCAGCAGTTACTCGGGGGACAGTCACTACGAGCAGTACTTC
CDR3: CASSYSGDSHYEQYF

V: TRBV5-4
J: TRBJ2-4
size: NA
D: TRBD2
DNA: TGTGCCAGCAGTTTCGAGGGACTAGCGGTGGGGGCCAAAAACATTCAGTACTTC
CDR3: CASSFEGLAVGAKNIQYF

V: TRBV6-1
J: TRBJ1-1
size: many
D: TRBD1
DNA: TGTGCCAGCAGTGCCACCGGGACAGGTTCGAGTGAAGCTTTCTTT
CDR3: CASSATGTGSSEAFF

V: TRBV10-2
J: TRBJ2-7
size: NA
D: TRBD1
DNA: TGCGCCAGCAGCGACCAACCCCCGGGACAGGGGGCACACGAGCAGTACTTC
CDR3: CASSDQPPGQGAHEQYF

V: TRBV28
J: TRBJ1-1
size: few
D: NA
DNA: TGTGCCAGCGGTGCCGGCGGGGTCAACACTGAAGCTTTCTTT
CDR3: CASGAGGVNTEAFF

V: TRBV7-2
J: TRBJ2-7
size: many
D: NA
DNA: TGTGCCAGCAGCTTAGGTGAGGTCTCTTACGAGCAGTACTTC
CDR3: CASSLGEVSYEQYF

V: TRBV10-3
J: TRBJ1-6
size: many
D: NA
DNA: TGTGCCATCAGTGAAGGGGGAAATTCACCCCTCCACTTT
CDR3: CAISEGGNSPLHF

V: TRBV6-1
J: TRBJ2-7
size: few
D: TRBD2
DNA: TGTGCCAGCAGTAACAGAGCTAGCGGGAGTAACGAGCAGTACTTC
CDR3: CASSNRASGSNEQYF

V: TRBV28
J: TRBJ1-3
size: many
D: TRBD1
DNA: TGTGCCAGCAGTCTATGGGACAGGGTGAACACCATATATTTT
CDR3: CASSLWDRVNTIYF

V: TRBV30
J: TRBJ2-7
size: few
D: TRBD2
DNA: TGTGCCTGGACGTCGGGGGGTCCCTACGAGCAGTACTTC
CDR3: CAWTSGGPYEQYF

V: TRBV19
J: TRBJ2-1
size: many
D: TRBD2
DNA: TGTGCCAGTAAGGAGTCAGCGGGACTTATCTACAATGAGCAGTTCTTC
CDR3: CASKESAGLIYNEQFF

V: TRBV10-3
J: TRBJ1-1
size: many
D: NA
DNA: TGTGCCATCAAGGTTCGGGGGAACACTGAAGCTTTCTTT
CDR3: CAIKVRGNTEAFF

V: TRBV2
J: TRBJ2-7
size: many
D: NA
DNA: TGTGCCAGCAGTACTTTTGCGTACCCGTGGCGGGAGCAGTACTTC
CDR3: CASSTFAYPWREQYF

V: TRBV28
J: TRBJ2-3
size: many
D: TRBD2
DNA: TGTGCCAGCAGTTTATCCAGCGGGATCTTTCATACGCAGTATTTT
CDR3: CASSLSSGIFHTQYF

V: TRBV11-1
J: TRBJ1-2
size: many
D: TRBD1
DNA: TGTGCCAGCAAATCAAGAGGGGGCTTAGAAGGCTACACCTTC
CDR3: CASKSRGGLEGYTF

V: TRBV30
J: TRBJ2-2
size: NA
D: TRBD1
DNA: TGTGCCTGGAGGGGACAGTCCACCGGGGAGCTGTTTTTT
CDR3: CAWRGQSTGELFF